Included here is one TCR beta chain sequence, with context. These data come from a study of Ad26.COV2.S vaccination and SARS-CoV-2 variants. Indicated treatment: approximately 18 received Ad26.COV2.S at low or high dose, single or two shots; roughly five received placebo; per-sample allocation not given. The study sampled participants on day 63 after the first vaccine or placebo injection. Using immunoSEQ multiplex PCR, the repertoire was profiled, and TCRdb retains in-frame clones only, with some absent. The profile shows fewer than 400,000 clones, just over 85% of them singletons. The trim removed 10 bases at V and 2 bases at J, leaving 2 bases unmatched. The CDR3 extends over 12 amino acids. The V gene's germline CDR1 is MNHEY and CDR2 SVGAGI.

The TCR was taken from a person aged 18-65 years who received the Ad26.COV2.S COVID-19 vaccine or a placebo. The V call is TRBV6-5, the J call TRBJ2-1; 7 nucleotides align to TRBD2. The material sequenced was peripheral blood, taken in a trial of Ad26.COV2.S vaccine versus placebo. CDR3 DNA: TGTGCCACCGGGACTACCTACAATGAGCAGTTCTTC. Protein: CATGTTYNEQFF.